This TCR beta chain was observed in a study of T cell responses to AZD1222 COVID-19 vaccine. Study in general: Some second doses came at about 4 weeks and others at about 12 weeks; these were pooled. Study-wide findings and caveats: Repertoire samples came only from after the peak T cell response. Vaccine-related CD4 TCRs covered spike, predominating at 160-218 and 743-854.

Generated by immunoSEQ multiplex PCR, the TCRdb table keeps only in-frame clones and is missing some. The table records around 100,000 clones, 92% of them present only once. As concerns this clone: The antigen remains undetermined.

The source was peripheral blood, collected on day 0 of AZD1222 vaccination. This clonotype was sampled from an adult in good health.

Here the CDR3 reads CASSEGGTSYYEQYF. In DNA form, the CDR3 reads TGTGCCAGCAGCGAAGGCGGGACGAGCTACTACGAGCAGTACTTC. The chain joins TRBV28 to TRBJ2-7; D possibly corresponds to TRBD2 (6 bases). The germline gives CDR1 MDHEN, CDR2 SYDVKM. The CDR3 is 15 amino acids. Trimming removed 6 bases from V and 3 bases from J, with 18 bases in between.